A selection of T cell receptor beta chains follows, all from one sample in a study of cytomegalovirus exposure and HLA in healthy donors. Profiling relied on immunoSEQ multiplex PCR, and the TCRdb table lists in-frame clones only, not all of them. Of about 200,000 clones in the sample, over 65% were seen once. What was sequenced was PBMCs. The receptors shown here come from a woman aged 30 to 39 in good health and CMV-seronegative. Both conserved end residues are part of each CDR3. A D gene is named only where the DNA matches it firmly. Size is stated for part of the rows, as once, few or many counts, or as a class when the clone is expanded.

J | size | V | D | DNA | CDR3
TRBJ2-7 | few | TRBV2 | - | TGTGCCAGCAGTGATAGGGACAAAGGGGAGCAGTACTTC | CASSDRDKGEQYF
TRBJ2-3 | - | TRBV28 | - | TGTGCCAGCAGTTCCCCGGTGTATCAGGGATGGACAGATACGCAGTATTTT | CASSSPVYQGWTDTQYF
TRBJ2-2 | - | TRBV9 | TRBD2 | TGTGCCAGCAGCTCGAGCGGGGGAGCGAACACCGGGGAGCTGTTTTTT | CASSSSGGANTGELFF
TRBJ2-1 | - | TRBV5-1 | - | TGCGCCAGCAGCTTGGCCAGGGCCGCCTCGGTGGGTGAGCAGTTCTTC | CASSLARAASVGEQFF
TRBJ1-4 | - | TRBV5-1 | - | TGCGCCAGCAGCTCTGACAAGGAGGATGAAAAACTGTTTTTT | CASSSDKEDEKLFF
TRBJ2-2 | - | TRBV7-8 | - | TGTGCCAGCAGCTTAGTAGGGGAGCTGTTTTTT | CASSLVGELFF
TRBJ1-5 | - | TRBV27 | TRBD1 | TGTGCCAGCCGCCGGACAGGGAGGACAAATCAGCCCCAGCATTTT | CASRRTGRTNQPQHF
TRBJ2-1 | - | TRBV2 | TRBD2 | TGTGCCAGCAGTGAAGCTTGGGGACTAGCGGGAGATGAGCAGTTCTTC | CASSEAWGLAGDEQFF
TRBJ2-2 | - | TRBV11-3 | - | TGTGCCAGCAGCGAGGACAACAGGGCCGGGGAGCTGTTTTTT | CASSEDNRAGELFF
TRBJ2-3 | - | TRBV7-9 | TRBD2 | TGTGCCAGCAGCCCCGGGACTAGCGGGGGAACTAGCACAGATACGCAGTATTTT | CASSPGTSGGTSTDTQYF
TRBJ1-6 | - | TRBV30 | TRBD1 | TGTGCCTGGAGTGTCGTCCAGGGGGATTCACCCCTCCACTTT | CAWSVVQGDSPLHF
TRBJ2-3 | - | TRBV4-1 | TRBD2 | TGCGCCAGCAGCCACCCCAGTAGCGGGAGGGGAGGAGATACGCAGTATTTT | CASSHPSSGRGGDTQYF
TRBJ1-6 | once | TRBV7-9 | TRBD1 | TGTGCCAGCAGCTTAGCCGGTCGACAGGGGGCTAATTCACCCCTCCACTTT | CASSLAGRQGANSPLHF
TRBJ2-7 | - | TRBV7-8 | TRBD1 | TGTGCCAGCAGCCTAAGGGGGACAGTCAACTACGAGCAGTACTTC | CASSLRGTVNYEQYF
TRBJ2-1 | - | TRBV30 | - | TGTGCCTGGAGGGAGGGCTACAATGAGCAGTTCTTC | CAWREGYNEQFF
TRBJ2-7 | - | TRBV6-1 | - | TGTGCCAGCACCAGGAACAGGGACGAGCAGTACTTC | CASTRNRDEQYF
TRBJ1-5 | - | TRBV27 | TRBD1 | TGTGCCAGCACTAAGACAGGGAGCAATCAGCCCCAGCATTTT | CASTKTGSNQPQHF
TRBJ2-1 | - | TRBV4-2 | TRBD1 | TGTGCCAGCAGCGCCGGGACAGGGGCTTACAATGAGCAGTTCTTC | CASSAGTGAYNEQFF
TRBJ1-6 | - | TRBV30 | - | TGTGCCTGGAGTTGGGGGCAAGCGAGCTCCTATAATTCACCCCTCCACTTT | CAWSWGQASSYNSPLHF
TRBJ2-7 | - | TRBV5-6 | - | TGTGCCAGCAGCTTGAGTACTTCAGGGGGAGGTTACGAGCAGTACTTC | CASSLSTSGGGYEQYF
TRBJ2-3 | - | TRBV11-2 | TRBD2 | TGTGCCAGCAGCTTGTATCCTAGCGGGGGGGCCGCAGATACGCAGTATTTT | CASSLYPSGGAADTQYF
TRBJ1-6 | - | TRBV6-5 | - | TGTGCCAGCAGCAGAGGACAGTCTTATAATTCACCCCTCCACTTT | CASSRGQSYNSPLHF
TRBJ2-7 | - | TRBV4-2 | TRBD2 | TGTGCCAGCAGCCCGTCAACGACTAGCGCCACCTACGAGCAGTACTTC | CASSPSTTSATYEQYF
TRBJ2-7 | once | TRBV6-1 | - | TGTGCCAGCAGTCCCGCCTACGAGCAGTACTTC | CASSPAYEQYF
TRBJ2-1 | - | TRBV7-9 | - | TGTGCCAGCAGCTTAGGCACCGGGAATGAGCAGTTCTTC | CASSLGTGNEQFF
TRBJ1-3 | - | TRBV7-2 | TRBD1 | TGTGCCAGCAGCCCTCAGGGGGTCAGCTCTGGAAACACCATATATTTT | CASSPQGVSSGNTIYF
TRBJ1-4 | - | TRBV25-1 | TRBD1 | TGTGCCAGCACCCAAGGGACAGGGTGGGAAAAACTGTTTTTT | CASTQGTGWEKLFF
TRBJ1-1 | few | TRBV6-6 | TRBD1 | TGTGCCAGCAGTTACTCGCTGGACAGGGACACTGAAGCTTTCTTT | CASSYSLDRDTEAFF
TRBJ1-4 | - | TRBV19 | - | TGTGCCAGTATCGATACAGGTGGAACTAATGAAAAACTGTTTTTT | CASIDTGGTNEKLFF
TRBJ2-1 | - | TRBV27 | - | TGTGCCAGCAGTTTAAGGCTAGCGAGCTACTCCTACAATGAGCAGTTCTTC | CASSLRLASYSYNEQFF
TRBJ2-1 | - | TRBV9 | TRBD2 | TGTGCCAGCAGCTCGTTTAGCGGGGGGCGGGCCAATGAGCAGTTCTTC | CASSSFSGGRANEQFF
TRBJ1-2 | - | TRBV6-1 | TRBD1 | TGTGCCAGCAGTGAAGTACAGGGGGAAAGTGGCTACACCTTC | CASSEVQGESGYTF
TRBJ2-1 | - | TRBV5-1 | - | TGCGCCAGCAGCTTGGAGGGGCCGGTTGGGCAGTTCTTC | CASSLEGPVGQFF
TRBJ2-5 | - | TRBV11-2 | - | TGTGCCAGCAGCTTAGTAGGGGGTAACCAATTGGGCCAGTACTTC | CASSLVGGNQLGQYF
TRBJ2-7 | - | TRBV5-1 | TRBD1 | TGCGCCAGCAGCTTGGTTGGGGTCCCGACAGGGTTCAGGGTCCACGAGCAGTACTTC | CASSLVGVPTGFRVHEQYF
TRBJ1-3 | - | TRBV7-9 | TRBD1 | TGTGCCAGCAGCCCCACAGGGGGCGGGAGAAACACCATATATTTT | CASSPTGGGRNTIYF
TRBJ1-2 | - | TRBV30 | TRBD1 | TGTGCCTGGACAGGGGGCAACTATGGCTACACCTTC | CAWTGGNYGYTF
TRBJ2-2 | - | TRBV12-5 | TRBD2 | TGTGCTAGTGGTTTTTGGCTAGCGGAGAACACCGGGGAGCTGTTTTTT | CASGFWLAENTGELFF
TRBJ1-2 | few | TRBV29-1 | - | TGCAGCGTTGTCCCAGTCTATGGCTACACCTTC | CSVVPVYGYTF
TRBJ2-3 | - | TRBV29-1 | - | TGCAGCGCGGACAGATCAGATACGCAGTATTTT | CSADRSDTQYF
TRBJ2-7 | - | TRBV6-1 | - | TGTGCCAGCAGTTACGGTGGCGAGCAGTACTTC | CASSYGGEQYF
TRBJ2-7 | few | TRBV6-1 | - | TGTGCCAGCAGTGAAACAGGGGGAGGGTCCTACGAGCAGTACTTC | CASSETGGGSYEQYF
TRBJ2-7 | - | TRBV15 | TRBD1 | TGTGCCACCAGCACCGGACAGGGGTCCTACGAGCAGTACTTC | CATSTGQGSYEQYF
TRBJ2-2 | once | TRBV7-6 | - | TGTGCCAGCAGCCAAAGGCTGGTAGGGGACACCGGGGAGCTGTTTTTT | CASSQRLVGDTGELFF
TRBJ1-2 | - | TRBV6-5 | TRBD1 | TGTGCCAGCAGTCTGACAGGGGGTACCGGCTACCCCTTC | CASSLTGGTGYPF
TRBJ2-7 | - | TRBV9 | - | TGTGCCAGCAGCCTGCGGACGGGAGCCTACGAGCAGTACTTC | CASSLRTGAYEQYF
TRBJ1-2 | once | TRBV4-2 | TRBD1 | TGTGCCAGCAGCCGGGACAGAACCGAAGCTAACTATGGCTACACCTTC | CASSRDRTEANYGYTF
TRBJ2-7 | - | TRBV27 | - | TGTGCCAGCAGTTCGTTCCAGGGGGGAGCCTACGAGCAGTACTTC | CASSSFQGGAYEQYF
TRBJ2-1 | - | TRBV30 | TRBD2 | TGTGCCTGGAGTATATCCTCGGGACTAAAGCAGTTCTTC | CAWSISSGLKQFF
TRBJ2-2 | - | TRBV5-1 | - | TGCGCCAGCAGCGGACTTACGAACACCGGGGAGCTGTTTTTT | CASSGLTNTGELFF
TRBJ2-1 | - | TRBV9 | - | TGTGCCAGCAGCGTAGGAGGGTCCCCTTCGGGCAATGAGCAGTTCTTC | CASSVGGSPSGNEQFF
TRBJ1-6 | - | TRBV30 | - | TGTGCGGGACACCGGAATAATTCACCCCTCCACTTT | CAGHRNNSPLHF
TRBJ1-6 | - | TRBV7-6 | TRBD1 | TGTGCCAGCAGCTGGACAGGGGTAAATTCACCCCTCCACTTT | CASSWTGVNSPLHF
TRBJ2-7 | - | TRBV6-5 | TRBD2 | TGTGCCAGCAGTTACGTGGAGCGGGAGGGCCTCTACGAGCAGTACTTC | CASSYVEREGLYEQYF
TRBJ1-2 | - | TRBV29-1 | - | TGCAGCGTTGAAGAGAGGATAGGGGATGGCTACACCTTC | CSVEERIGDGYTF
TRBJ2-4 | - | TRBV7-2 | TRBD2 | TGTGCCAGCAGAGCCGGGACTAGTTACATTCAGTACTTC | CASRAGTSYIQYF
TRBJ1-4 | - | TRBV18 | - | TGTGCCAGCTCACCACCGTCAGGAACAACTAATGAAAAACTGTTTTTT | CASSPPSGTTNEKLFF